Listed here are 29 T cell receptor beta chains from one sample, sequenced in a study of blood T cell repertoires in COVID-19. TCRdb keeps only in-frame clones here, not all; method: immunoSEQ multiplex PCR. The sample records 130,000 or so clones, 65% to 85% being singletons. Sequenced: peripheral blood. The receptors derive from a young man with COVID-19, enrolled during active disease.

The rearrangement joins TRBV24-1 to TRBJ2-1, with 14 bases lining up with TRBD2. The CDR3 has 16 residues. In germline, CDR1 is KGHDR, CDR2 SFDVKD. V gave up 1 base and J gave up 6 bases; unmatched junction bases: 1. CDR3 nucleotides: TGTGCCACCAGTGATTTTGGGACTAGCGGGAGCAATGAGCAGTTCTTC. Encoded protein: CATSDFGTSGSNEQFF.

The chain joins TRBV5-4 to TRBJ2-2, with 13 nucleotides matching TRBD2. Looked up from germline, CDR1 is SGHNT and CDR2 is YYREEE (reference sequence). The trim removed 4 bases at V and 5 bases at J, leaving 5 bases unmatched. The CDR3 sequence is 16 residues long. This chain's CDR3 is CASSGLAGDRTGELFF. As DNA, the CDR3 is TGTGCCAGCAGCGGACTAGCGGGAGACAGAACCGGGGAGCTGTTTTTT.

The CDR3 DNA is TGCGCCAGCAGCTTGGAGGGCAGGGTCGGCGAGCAGTACTTC. Amino acid sequence: CASSLEGRVGEQYF. This chain joins TRBV5-1 and TRBJ2-7; D is possibly TRBD1 (5 bases). The germline V and J ends were trimmed by 0 bases and 6 bases, with 13 bases remaining between them. CDR1 SGHRS and CDR2 YFSETQ come from the germline V gene. This CDR3 has 14 amino acids.

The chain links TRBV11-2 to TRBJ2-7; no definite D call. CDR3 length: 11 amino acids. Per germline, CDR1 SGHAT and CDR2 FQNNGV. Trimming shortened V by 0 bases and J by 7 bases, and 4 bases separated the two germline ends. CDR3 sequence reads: CASSLEREQYF. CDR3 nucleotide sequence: TGTGCCAGCAGCTTAGAGAGGGAGCAGTACTTC.

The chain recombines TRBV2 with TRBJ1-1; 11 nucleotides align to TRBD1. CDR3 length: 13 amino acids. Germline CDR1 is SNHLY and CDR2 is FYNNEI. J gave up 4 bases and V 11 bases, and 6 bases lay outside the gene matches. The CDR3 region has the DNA TGTGCCGGAGGACAGGGGGCGGGCACTGAAGCTTTCTTT. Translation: CAGGQGAGTEAFF.

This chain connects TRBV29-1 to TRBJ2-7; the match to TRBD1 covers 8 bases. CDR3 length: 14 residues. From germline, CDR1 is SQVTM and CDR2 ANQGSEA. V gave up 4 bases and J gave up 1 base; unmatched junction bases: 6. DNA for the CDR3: TGCAGCGTTGGACGAGACAGGGGATCCTACGAGCAGTACTTC. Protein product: CSVGRDRGSYEQYF.

In DNA form, the CDR3 reads TGTGCCAGCTCACCACTAAGACTAGCGGGACGAATTGGGAGCACAGATACGCAGTATTTT. Translated: CASSPLRLAGRIGSTDTQYF. V gene TRBV18 combines with J gene TRBJ2-3; the match to TRBD2 covers 11 bases. With V trimmed by 1 base and J by 0 bases, 12 bases remained unmatched. CDR1 and CDR2 (germline): KGHSH, LQKENI. The CDR3 has 20 residues.

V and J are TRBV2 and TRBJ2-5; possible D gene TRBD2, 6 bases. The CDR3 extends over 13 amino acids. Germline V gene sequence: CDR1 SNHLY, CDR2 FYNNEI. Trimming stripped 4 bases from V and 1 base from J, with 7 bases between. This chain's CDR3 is CASSAGLQETQYF. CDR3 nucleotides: TGTGCCAGCAGTGCGGGACTCCAAGAGACCCAGTACTTC.

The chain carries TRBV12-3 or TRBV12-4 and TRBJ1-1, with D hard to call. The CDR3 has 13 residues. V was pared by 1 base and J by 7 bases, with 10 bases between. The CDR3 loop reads CASSLGVGSEAFF. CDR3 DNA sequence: TGTGCCAGCAGTTTAGGGGTGGGCAGTGAAGCTTTCTTT.

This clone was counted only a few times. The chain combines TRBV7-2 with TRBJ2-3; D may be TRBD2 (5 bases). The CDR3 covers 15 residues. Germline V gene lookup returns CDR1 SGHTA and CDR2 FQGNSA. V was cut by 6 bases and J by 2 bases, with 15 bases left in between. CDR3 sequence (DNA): TGTGCCAGCAGTCCCGACGCGAGGGTCACAGATACGCAGTATTTT. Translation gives CASSPDARVTDTQYF. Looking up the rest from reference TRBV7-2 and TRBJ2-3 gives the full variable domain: GAGVSQSPSNKVTEKGKDVELRCDPISGHTALYWYRQSLGQGLEFLIYFQGNSAPDKSGLPSDRFSAERTGGSVSTLTIQRTQQEDSAVYLCASSPDARVTDTQYFGPGTRLTVL.

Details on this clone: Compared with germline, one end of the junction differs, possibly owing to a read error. CDR3 bases: TGTGCTAGCAGCTTAGGGGCCCACACAGATACGCAGTATTTT. This gives the protein CASSLGAHTDTQYF. This chain links TRBV7-7 with TRBJ2-3, with a possible D match to TRBD1 (5 bases). There are 14 residues in the CDR3. The germline V gene encodes CDR1 SSHAT and CDR2 FNYEAQ (reference sequence).

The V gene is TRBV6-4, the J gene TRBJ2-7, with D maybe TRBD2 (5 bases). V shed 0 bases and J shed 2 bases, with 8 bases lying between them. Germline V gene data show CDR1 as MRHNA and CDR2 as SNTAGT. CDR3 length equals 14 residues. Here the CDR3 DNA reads TGTGCCAGCAGTGACTCTGACTACCCCTACGAGCAGTACTTC. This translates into CASSDSDYPYEQYF.

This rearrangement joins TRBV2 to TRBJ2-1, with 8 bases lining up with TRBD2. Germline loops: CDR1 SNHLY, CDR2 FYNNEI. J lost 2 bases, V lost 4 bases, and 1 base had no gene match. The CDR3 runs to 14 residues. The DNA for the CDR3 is TGTGCCAGCAGTGTCGGGGGGGCCTACAATGAGCAGTTCTTC. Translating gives CASSVGGAYNEQFF.

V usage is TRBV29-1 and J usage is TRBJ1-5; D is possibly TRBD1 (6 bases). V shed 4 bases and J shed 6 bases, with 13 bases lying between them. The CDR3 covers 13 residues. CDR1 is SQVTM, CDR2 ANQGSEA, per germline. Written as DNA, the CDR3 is TGCAGCGTTGGCGAGGGGGGGGCTCAGCCCCAGCATTTT. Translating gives CSVGEGGAQPQHF.

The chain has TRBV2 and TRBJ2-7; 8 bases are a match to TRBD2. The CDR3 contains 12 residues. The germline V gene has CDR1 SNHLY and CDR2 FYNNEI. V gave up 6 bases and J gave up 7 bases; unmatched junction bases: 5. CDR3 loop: CASRAGVGEQYF. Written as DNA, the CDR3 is TGTGCCAGCAGAGCGGGAGTTGGGGAGCAGTACTTC.

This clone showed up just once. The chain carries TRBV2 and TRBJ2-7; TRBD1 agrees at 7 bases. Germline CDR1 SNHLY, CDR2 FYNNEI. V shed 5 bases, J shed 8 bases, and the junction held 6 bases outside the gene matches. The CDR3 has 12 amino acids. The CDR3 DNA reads TGTGCCAGCAGTTACGACAGGGTAAAGCAGTACTTC. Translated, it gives CASSYDRVKQYF.

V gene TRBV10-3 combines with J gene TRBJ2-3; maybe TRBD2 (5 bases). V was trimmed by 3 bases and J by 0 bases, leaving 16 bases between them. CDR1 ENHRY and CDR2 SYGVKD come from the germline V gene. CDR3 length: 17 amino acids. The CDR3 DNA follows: TGTGCCATCAGTGAATCTATATTAGCGTCTAGCACAGATACGCAGTATTTT. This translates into CAISESILASSTDTQYF.

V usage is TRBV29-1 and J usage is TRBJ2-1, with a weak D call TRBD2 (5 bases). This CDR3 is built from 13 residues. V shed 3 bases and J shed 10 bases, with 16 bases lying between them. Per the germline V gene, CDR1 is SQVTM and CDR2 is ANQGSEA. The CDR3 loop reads CSVEGLLVGEQFF. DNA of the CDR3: TGCAGCGTTGAGGGTTTACTAGTTGGCGAGCAGTTCTTC.

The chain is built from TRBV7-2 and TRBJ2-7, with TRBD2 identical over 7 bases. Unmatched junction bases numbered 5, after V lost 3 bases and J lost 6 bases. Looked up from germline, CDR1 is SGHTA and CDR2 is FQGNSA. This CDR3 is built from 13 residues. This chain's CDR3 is CASSLKAGFEQYF. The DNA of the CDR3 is TGTGCCAGCAGCTTGAAAGCGGGATTCGAGCAGTACTTC.

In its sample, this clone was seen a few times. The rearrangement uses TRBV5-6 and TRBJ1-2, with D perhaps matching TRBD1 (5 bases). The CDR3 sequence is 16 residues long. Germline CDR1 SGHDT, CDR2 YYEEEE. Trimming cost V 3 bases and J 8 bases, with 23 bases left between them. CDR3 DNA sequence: TGTGCCAGCAGCTACGGATCAGGGTATAATTCCATCGGCTACACCTTC. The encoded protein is CASSYGSGYNSIGYTF.

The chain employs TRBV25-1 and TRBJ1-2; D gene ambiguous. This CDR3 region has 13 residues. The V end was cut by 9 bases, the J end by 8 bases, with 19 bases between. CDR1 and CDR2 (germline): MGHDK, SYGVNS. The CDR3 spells CASQQNLEGGYTF. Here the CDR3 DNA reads TGTGCCAGTCAACAAAACCTAGAGGGAGGCTACACCTTC.

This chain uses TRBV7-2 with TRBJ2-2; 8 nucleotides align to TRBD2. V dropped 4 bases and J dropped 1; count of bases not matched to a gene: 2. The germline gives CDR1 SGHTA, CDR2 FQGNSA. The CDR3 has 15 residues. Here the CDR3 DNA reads TGTGCCAGCAGCTCCCTAGCGGGGAACACCGGGGAGCTGTTTTTT. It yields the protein CASSSLAGNTGELFF.

In nucleotides, the CDR3 is TGCGCCAGCAGCCCCCCCGGGACAGGTGCCTACGAGCAGTACTTC. Its protein product is CASSPPGTGAYEQYF. The chain has TRBV4-1 and TRBJ2-7; 8 positions agree with TRBD1. V shed 4 bases, J shed 2 bases, and the junction held 7 bases outside the gene matches. The CDR3 is 15 residues long. Looked up from germline, CDR1 is MGHRA and CDR2 is YSYEKL.

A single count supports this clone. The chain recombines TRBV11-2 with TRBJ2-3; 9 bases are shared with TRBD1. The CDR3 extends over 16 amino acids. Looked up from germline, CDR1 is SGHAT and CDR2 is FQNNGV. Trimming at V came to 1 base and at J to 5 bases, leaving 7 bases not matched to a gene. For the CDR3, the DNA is TGTGCCAGCAGCTTAGCTCCGGGACAGGGTGTAGATACGCAGTATTTT. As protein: CASSLAPGQGVDTQYF.

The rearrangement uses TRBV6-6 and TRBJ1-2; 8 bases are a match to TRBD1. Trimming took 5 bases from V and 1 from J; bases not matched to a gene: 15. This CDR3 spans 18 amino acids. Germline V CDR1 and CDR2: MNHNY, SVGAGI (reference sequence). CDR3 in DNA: TGTGCCAGCAGTCCTACCGACAGGGGTCCCACCCTTAACTATGGCTACACCTTC. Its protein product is CASSPTDRGPTLNYGYTF.

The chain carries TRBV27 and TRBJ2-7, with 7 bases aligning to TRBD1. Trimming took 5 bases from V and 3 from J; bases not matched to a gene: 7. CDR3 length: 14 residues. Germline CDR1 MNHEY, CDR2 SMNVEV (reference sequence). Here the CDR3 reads CASSIQGIFYEQYF. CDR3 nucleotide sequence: TGTGCCAGCAGTATACAGGGGATCTTCTACGAGCAGTACTTC.

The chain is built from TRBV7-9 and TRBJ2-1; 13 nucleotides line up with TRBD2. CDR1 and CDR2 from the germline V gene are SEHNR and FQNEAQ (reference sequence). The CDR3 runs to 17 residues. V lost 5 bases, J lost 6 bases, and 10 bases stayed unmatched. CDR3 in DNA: TGTGCCAGCAGCGCCGGACTAGCGGGAGTTTCATTCAATGAGCAGTTCTTC. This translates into CASSAGLAGVSFNEQFF.

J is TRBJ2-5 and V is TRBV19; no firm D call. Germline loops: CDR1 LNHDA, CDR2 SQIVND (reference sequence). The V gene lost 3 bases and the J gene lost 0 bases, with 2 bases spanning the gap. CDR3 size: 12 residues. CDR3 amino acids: CASSIDQETQYF. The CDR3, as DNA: TGTGCCAGTAGTATCGACCAAGAGACCCAGTACTTC.

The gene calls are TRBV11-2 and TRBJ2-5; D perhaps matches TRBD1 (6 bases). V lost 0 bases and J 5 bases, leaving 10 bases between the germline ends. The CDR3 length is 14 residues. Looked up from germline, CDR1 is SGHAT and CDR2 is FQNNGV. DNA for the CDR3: TGTGCCAGCAGCTTAGAAGGGACACCCGAGACCCAGTACTTC. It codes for CASSLEGTPETQYF.